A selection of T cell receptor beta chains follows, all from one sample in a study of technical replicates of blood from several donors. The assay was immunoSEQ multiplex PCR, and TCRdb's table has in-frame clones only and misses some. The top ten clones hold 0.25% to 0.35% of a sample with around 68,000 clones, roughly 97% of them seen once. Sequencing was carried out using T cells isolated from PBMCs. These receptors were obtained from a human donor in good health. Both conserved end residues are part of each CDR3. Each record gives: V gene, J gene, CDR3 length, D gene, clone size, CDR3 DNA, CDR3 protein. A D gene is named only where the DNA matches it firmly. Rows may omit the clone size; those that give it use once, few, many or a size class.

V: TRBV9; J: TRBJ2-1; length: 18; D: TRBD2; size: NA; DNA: TGTGCCAGCAGCCCAGGGACTAGCCCCGCCGCCACCTACAATGAGCAGTTCTTC; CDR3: CASSPGTSPAATYNEQFF
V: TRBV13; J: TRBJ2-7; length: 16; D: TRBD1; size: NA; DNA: TGTGCCAGCAGCTTATACAGGGGGCATGGCTCCTACGAGCAGTACTTC; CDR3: CASSLYRGHGSYEQYF
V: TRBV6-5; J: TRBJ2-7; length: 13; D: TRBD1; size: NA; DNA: TGTGCCAGCAGTACCGGGACAGGGGACGAGCAGTACTTC; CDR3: CASSTGTGDEQYF
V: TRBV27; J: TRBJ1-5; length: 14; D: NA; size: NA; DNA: TGTGCCAGCAGTTTATCCCTAGTAGGTCAGCCCCAGCATTTT; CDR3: CASSLSLVGQPQHF
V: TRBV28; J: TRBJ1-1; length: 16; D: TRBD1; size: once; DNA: TGTGCCAGCAGTTCGGACAGGGGGCATTTACTTGCTGAAGCTTTCTTT; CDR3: CASSSDRGHLLAEAFF
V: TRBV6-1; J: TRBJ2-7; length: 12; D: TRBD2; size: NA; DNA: TGTGCCAGCAGTGGGGGACTACTCGAGCAGTACTTC; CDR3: CASSGGLLEQYF
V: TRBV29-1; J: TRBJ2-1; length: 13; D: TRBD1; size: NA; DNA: TGCAGCGTCACCCGGACAGGGTCCAATGAGCAGTTCTTC; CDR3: CSVTRTGSNEQFF
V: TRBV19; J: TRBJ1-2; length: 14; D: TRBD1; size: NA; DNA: TGTGCCAGTAGTATGGGGGACAGGGGCTATGGCTACACCTTC; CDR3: CASSMGDRGYGYTF
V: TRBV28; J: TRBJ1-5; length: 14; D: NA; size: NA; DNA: TGTGCCAGCAGTCTAAGGAGGGGTAATCAGCCCCAGCATTTT; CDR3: CASSLRRGNQPQHF
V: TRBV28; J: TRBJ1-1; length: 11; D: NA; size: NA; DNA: TGTGCCAGCAAATCGCGCACTGAAGCTTTCTTT; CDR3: CASKSRTEAFF
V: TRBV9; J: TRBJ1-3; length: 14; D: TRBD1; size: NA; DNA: TGTGCCAGCAGCCCGACAGGGCCCGGAAACACCATATATTTT; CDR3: CASSPTGPGNTIYF
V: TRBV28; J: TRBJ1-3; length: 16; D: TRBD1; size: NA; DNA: TGTGCCAGCAGTGAGCCCGGGACAGACGCGGGAAACACCATATATTTT; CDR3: CASSEPGTDAGNTIYF
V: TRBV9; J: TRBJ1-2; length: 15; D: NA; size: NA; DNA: TGTGCCAGCAGCTTACGAGACAGTTACCCCTATGGCTACACCTTC; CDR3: CASSLRDSYPYGYTF
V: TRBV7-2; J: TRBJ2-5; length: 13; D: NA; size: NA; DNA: TGTGCCAGCAGCGTCGGGACACTAGAGACCCAGTACTTC; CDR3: CASSVGTLETQYF
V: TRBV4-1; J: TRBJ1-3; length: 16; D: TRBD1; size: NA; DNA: TGCGCCAGCAGCCAATACGGGACAGGATTGCGAAACACCATATATTTT; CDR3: CASSQYGTGLRNTIYF
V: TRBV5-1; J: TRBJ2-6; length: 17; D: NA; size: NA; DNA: TGCGCCAGCAGCTCCAGGGATATGGGCTCTGGGGCCAACGTCCTGACTTTC; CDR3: CASSSRDMGSGANVLTF
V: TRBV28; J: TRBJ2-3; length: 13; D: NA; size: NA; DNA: TGTGCCAGCAGTTATGCGGGGACAGATACGCAGTATTTT; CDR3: CASSYAGTDTQYF
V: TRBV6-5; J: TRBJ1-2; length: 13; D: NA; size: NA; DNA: TGTGCCAGCAGGGTAACAGGGATGGAACGCTACACCTTC; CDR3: CASRVTGMERYTF
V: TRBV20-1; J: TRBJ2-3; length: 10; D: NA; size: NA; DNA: TGCAGTGCCCCATCAGATACGCAGTATTTT; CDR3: CSAPSDTQYF
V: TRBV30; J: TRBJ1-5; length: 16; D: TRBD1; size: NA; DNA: TGTGCCTGGAGTCTTTACAGGGGGGTGGGCAATCAGCCCCAGCATTTT; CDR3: CAWSLYRGVGNQPQHF
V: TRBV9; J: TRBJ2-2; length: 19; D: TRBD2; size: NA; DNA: TGTGCCAGCAGCGTATCAAGGGCTAGCGGGAGAAGTAACACCGGGGAGCTGTTTTTT; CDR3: CASSVSRASGRSNTGELFF
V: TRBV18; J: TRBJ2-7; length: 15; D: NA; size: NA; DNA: TGTGCCAGCTCAGATAGCGGACCCACCTTTTACGAGCAGTACTTC; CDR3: CASSDSGPTFYEQYF
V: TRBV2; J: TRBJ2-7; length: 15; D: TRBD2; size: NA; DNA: TGTGCCAGCAGTGGGGAACTAGCGGGGTACTACGAGCAGTACTTC; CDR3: CASSGELAGYYEQYF
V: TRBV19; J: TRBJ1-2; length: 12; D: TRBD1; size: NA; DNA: TGTGCCAGTAGTATTAGGACAGGGGGCTACACCTTC; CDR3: CASSIRTGGYTF
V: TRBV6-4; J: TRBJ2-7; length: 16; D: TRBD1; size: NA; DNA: TGTGCCAGCAGTGCCGGACAGGGGGATTTGTCCTACGAGCAGTACTTC; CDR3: CASSAGQGDLSYEQYF
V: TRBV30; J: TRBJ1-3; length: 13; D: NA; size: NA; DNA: TGTGCCTGTTTACAGGGACCCGGAAACACCATATATTTT; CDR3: CACLQGPGNTIYF
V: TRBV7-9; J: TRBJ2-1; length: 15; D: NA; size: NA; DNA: TGTGCCAGCAGCTTAGGGCGGGGTTCCTACAATGAGCAGTTCTTC; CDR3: CASSLGRGSYNEQFF
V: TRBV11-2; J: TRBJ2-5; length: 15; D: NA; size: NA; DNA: TGTGCCAGCAGCTTAGGATATTCCGGGCAAGAGACCCAGTACTTC; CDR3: CASSLGYSGQETQYF
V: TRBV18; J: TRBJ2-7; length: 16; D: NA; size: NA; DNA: TGTGCCAGCTCATCAACTGCAGGGCTACTATCGCGCGAGCAGTACTTC; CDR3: CASSSTAGLLSREQYF
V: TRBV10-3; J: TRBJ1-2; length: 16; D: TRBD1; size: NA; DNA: TGTGCCATCAGTGAGTACAACTTCGACAGGGTAGATGGCTACACCTTC; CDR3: CAISEYNFDRVDGYTF
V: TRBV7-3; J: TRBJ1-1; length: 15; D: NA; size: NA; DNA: TGTGCCAGCAGCTTAAATTTAGGAGGGAACACTGAAGCTTTCTTT; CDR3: CASSLNLGGNTEAFF
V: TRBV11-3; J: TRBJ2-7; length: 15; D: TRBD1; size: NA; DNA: TGTGCCAGCAGCTCTCGGGGGACAGGGACCTACGAGCAGTACTTC; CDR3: CASSSRGTGTYEQYF
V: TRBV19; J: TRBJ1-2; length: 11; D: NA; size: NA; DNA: TGTGCCATAGCGGGGATCTATGGCTACACCTTC; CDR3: CAIAGIYGYTF
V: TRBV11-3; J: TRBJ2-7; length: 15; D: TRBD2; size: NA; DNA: TGTGCCAGCAGCTTTAGCGGGGGCAGCTCCTACGAGCAGTACTTC; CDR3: CASSFSGGSSYEQYF
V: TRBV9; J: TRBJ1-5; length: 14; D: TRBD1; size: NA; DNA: TGTGCCAGCAGCTCCCGGGACAGTTATCAGCCCCAGCATTTT; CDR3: CASSSRDSYQPQHF
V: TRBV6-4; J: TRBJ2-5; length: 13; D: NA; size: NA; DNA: TGTGCCAGCAGTGACCGTCCAGGGGAGACCCAGTACTTC; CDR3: CASSDRPGETQYF
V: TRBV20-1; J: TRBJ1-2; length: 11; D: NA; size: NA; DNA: TGCAGTGCTGACGGCGGCTATGGCTACACCTTC; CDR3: CSADGGYGYTF
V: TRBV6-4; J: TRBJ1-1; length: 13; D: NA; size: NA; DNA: TGTGCCAGCAGTGCTACAGGGAACACTGAAGCTTTCTTT; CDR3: CASSATGNTEAFF
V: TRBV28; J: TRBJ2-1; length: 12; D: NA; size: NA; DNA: TGTGCCAGCAGTTTAGGGGGGAATGAGCAGTTCTTC; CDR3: CASSLGGNEQFF
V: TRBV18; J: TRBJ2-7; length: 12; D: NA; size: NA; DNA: TGTGCCAGCTCACCGGAGAACTACGAGCAGTACTTC; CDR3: CASSPENYEQYF
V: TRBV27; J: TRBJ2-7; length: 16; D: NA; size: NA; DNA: TGTGCCAGCAGTCCCAGCTTCAGCGGACTGTCCTACGAGCAGTACTTC; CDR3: CASSPSFSGLSYEQYF
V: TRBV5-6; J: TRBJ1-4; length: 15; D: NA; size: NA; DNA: TGTGCCAGCAGCTTGGCCAGGTCCACCTATGAAAAACTGTTTTTT; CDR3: CASSLARSTYEKLFF